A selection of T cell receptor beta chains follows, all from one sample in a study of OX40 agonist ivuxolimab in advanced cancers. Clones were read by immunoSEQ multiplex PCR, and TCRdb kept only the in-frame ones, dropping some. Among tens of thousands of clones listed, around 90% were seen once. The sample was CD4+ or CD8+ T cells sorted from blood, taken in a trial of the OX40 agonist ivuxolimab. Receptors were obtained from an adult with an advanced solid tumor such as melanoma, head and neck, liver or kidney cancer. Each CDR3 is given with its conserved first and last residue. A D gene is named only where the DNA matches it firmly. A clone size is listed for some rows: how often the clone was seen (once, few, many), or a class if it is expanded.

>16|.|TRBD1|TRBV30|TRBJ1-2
CAWRTGQTLRNGGYTF
TGTGCCTGGAGAACGGGACAGACTCTAAGGAACGGTGGCTACACCTTC
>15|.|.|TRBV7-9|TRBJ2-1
CASSLTGMSYNEQFF
TGTGCCAGCAGCTTAACAGGGATGTCCTACAATGAGCAGTTCTTC
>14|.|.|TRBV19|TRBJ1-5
CASSILGHNQPQHF
TGTGCCAGTAGTATTTTGGGTCACAATCAGCCCCAGCATTTT
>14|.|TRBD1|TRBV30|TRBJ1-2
CAWGPGRGETGYTF
TGTGCCTGGGGGCCCGGCAGGGGGGAGACTGGCTACACCTTC
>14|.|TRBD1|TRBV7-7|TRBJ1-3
CASSPQQGGNTIYF
TGTGCTAGCAGCCCCCAACAGGGGGGAAACACCATATATTTT
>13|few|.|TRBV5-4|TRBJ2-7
CASSLGLRAEQYF
TGTGCCAGCAGCTTGGGGCTCCGGGCTGAGCAGTACTTC
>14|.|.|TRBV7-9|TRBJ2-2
CASTQVAEYGELFF
TGTGCCAGCACCCAAGTAGCGGAGTACGGGGAGCTGTTTTTT
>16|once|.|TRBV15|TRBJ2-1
CATSRRTKPTYNEQFF
TGTGCCACCAGCAGGAGGACCAAACCGACCTACAATGAGCAGTTCTTC
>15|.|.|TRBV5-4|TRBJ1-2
CASSLAGRSTYGYTF
TGTGCCAGCAGCTTGGCGGGACGGAGTACGTATGGCTACACCTTC
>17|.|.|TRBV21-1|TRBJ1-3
CASSKAGITGTGNTIYF
TGTGCCAGCAGCAAAGCTGGGATTACAGGGACTGGAAACACCATATATTTT
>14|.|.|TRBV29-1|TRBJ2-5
CSVAMRVGQETQYF
TGCAGCGTTGCTATGAGGGTGGGCCAAGAGACCCAGTACTTC
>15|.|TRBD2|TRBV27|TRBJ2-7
CASSPTQASGNEQYF
TGTGCCAGCAGTCCTACTCAGGCTAGCGGGAACGAGCAGTACTTC
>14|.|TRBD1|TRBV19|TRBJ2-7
CASSIGGQRYEQYF
TGTGCCAGTAGTATAGGGGGACAGCGCTACGAGCAGTACTTC
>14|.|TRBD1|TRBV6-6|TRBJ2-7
CASSPAGTGGEQYF
TGTGCCAGCAGTCCAGCTGGGACAGGCGGGGAGCAGTACTTC
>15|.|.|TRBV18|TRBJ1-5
CASSPFGPTSQPQHF
TGTGCCAGCTCACCATTCGGACCGACGAGTCAGCCCCAGCATTTT
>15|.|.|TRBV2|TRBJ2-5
CASRISEIPRETQYF
TGTGCCAGCAGGATCTCGGAAATCCCCCGGGAGACCCAGTACTTC
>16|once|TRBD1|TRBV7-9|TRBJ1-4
CASSLGRDRRNEKLFF
TGTGCCAGCAGCCTAGGACGGGACAGAAGAAATGAAAAACTGTTTTTT
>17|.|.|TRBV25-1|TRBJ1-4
CASSHFGDTQTNEKLFF
TGTGCCAGCAGTCATTTCGGGGACACGCAAACTAATGAAAAACTGTTTTTT
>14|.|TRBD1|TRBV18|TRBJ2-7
CASSPRQGINEQYF
TGTGCCAGCTCACCACGACAGGGAATCAACGAGCAGTACTTC
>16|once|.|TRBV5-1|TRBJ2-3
CASSFIQGSGTDTQYF
TGCGCCAGCAGCTTTATCCAGGGGTCCGGCACAGATACGCAGTATTTT
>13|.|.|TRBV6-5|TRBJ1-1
CASTAPGRAEAFF
TGTGCCAGCACCGCACCTGGCCGGGCTGAAGCTTTCTTT
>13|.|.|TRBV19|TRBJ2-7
CASSMVDSYEQYF
TGTGCCAGTAGTATGGTTGACAGTTACGAGCAGTACTTC
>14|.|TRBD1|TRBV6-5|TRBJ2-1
CASRPDRVQGEQFF
TGTGCCAGCAGACCGGACAGGGTACAAGGTGAGCAGTTCTTC
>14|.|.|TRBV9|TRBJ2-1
CASSVGGTYNEQFF
TGTGCCAGCAGCGTTGGCGGAACCTACAATGAGCAGTTCTTC
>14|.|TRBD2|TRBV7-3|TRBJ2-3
CASSASGTTDTQYF
TGTGCCAGCAGCGCCAGCGGGACCACAGATACGCAGTATTTT
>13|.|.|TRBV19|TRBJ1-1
CASRTNRDTEAFF
TGTGCCAGTAGGACCAACCGGGACACTGAAGCTTTCTTT
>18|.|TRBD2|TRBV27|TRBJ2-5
CASSPRRTSGRAGETQYF
TGTGCCAGCAGTCCCCGCCGGACTAGCGGGAGGGCGGGTGAGACCCAGTACTTC
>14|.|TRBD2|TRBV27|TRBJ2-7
CASSSTSGRYEQYF
TGTGCCAGCAGTTCTACTAGCGGGAGGTACGAGCAGTACTTC
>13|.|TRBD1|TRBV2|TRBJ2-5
CASFRDRQETQYF
TGTGCCAGCTTCCGGGACAGGCAAGAGACCCAGTACTTC
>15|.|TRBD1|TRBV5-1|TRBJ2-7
CASSRSTGEVIEQYF
TGCGCCAGCAGCCGATCGACAGGGGAAGTCATCGAGCAGTACTTC
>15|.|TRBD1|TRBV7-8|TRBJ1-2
CASSPYRGQNYGYTF
TGTGCCAGCAGCCCTTACAGGGGGCAGAACTATGGCTACACCTTC
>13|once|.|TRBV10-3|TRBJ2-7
CATDPTGGYEQYF
TGTGCCACCGACCCAACGGGCGGCTACGAGCAGTACTTC
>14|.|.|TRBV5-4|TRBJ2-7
CASSYNRESYEQYF
TGTGCCAGCAGCTATAACAGGGAGTCCTACGAGCAGTACTTC
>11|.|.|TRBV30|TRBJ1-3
CAWSSLFTIYF
TGTGCCTGGAGTAGCCTATTCACCATATATTTT
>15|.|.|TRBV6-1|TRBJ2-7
CATVKWGTGSYEQYF
TGTGCCACCGTTAAATGGGGAACAGGGTCCTACGAGCAGTACTTC
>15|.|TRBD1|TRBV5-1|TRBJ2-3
CASSLETGTSDTQYF
TGCGCCAGCAGCTTGGAGACAGGGACGTCAGATACGCAGTATTTT
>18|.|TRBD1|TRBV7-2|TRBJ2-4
CASSPNSDRGPAKNIQYF
TGTGCCAGCAGCCCTAACTCGGACAGGGGGCCGGCCAAAAACATTCAGTACTTC
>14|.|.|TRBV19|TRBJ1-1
CASSNGGPETEAFF
TGTGCCAGTAGTAACGGGGGGCCCGAGACTGAAGCTTTCTTT
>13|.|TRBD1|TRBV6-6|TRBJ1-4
CASTRGSNEKLFF
TGTGCCAGCACCAGGGGGTCCAATGAAAAACTGTTTTTT
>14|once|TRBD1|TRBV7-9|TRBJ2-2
CASSPYRGAGELFF
TGTGCCAGCAGCCCCTACAGGGGTGCCGGGGAGCTGTTTTTT
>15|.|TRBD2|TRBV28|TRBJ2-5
CASRTREGYQETQYF
TGTGCCAGCAGGACTAGGGAGGGGTACCAAGAGACCCAGTACTTC
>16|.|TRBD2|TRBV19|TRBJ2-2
CASSILAGVGTGELFF
TGTGCCAGTAGTATTCTTGCGGGAGTGGGCACCGGGGAGCTGTTTTTT
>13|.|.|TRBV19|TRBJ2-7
CASRRDSYYEQYF
TGTGCCAGTAGGCGGGACAGTTACTACGAGCAGTACTTC
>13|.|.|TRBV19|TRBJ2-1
CASSKLRVSEQFF
TGTGCCAGTAGTAAGTTGCGGGTAAGCGAGCAGTTCTTC
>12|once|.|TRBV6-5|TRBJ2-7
CASSYNGGEQYF
TGTGCCAGCAGTTACAATGGGGGCGAGCAGTACTTC
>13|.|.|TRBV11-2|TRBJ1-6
CASSLVGSSPLHF
TGTGCCAGCAGCTTAGTGGGAAGTTCACCCCTCCACTTT
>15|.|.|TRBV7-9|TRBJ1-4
CASSLERGVNEKLFF
TGTGCCAGCAGCTTAGAGAGAGGGGTGAATGAAAAACTGTTTTTT
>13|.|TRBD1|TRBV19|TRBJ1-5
CASQDRGNQPQHF
TGTGCCAGTCAAGACAGGGGTAATCAGCCCCAGCATTTT
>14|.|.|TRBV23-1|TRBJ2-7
CASSHSGSSYEQYF
TGCGCCAGCAGTCACAGCGGTAGCTCCTACGAGCAGTACTTC
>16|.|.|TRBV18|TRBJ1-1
CASSPPIGTGRTEAFF
TGTGCCAGCTCACCACCCATAGGGACGGGCCGGACTGAAGCTTTCTTT